Listed below are T cell receptor beta chains from one sample, sequenced in a study of T cell changes during pregnancy in multiple sclerosis. Data came from immunoSEQ multiplex PCR; TCRdb stores just in-frame clones and leaves some out. In the table there are about 110,000 clones, 80% to 95% of which are singletons. The source was peripheral blood, collected after pregnancy. The receptors derive from a female donor with multiple sclerosis, enrolled in a pregnancy study. Both conserved end residues are part of each CDR3. D genes are given only for firm matches. Size values are once, few and many counts, or a class for expanded clones, and some rows have none.

length: 16; V: TRBV9; J: TRBJ2-1; size: NA; D: NA; CDR3: CASSVGAGDSYNEQFF; DNA: TGTGCCAGCAGCGTAGGCGCCGGGGACTCCTACAATGAGCAGTTCTTC
length: 15; V: TRBV30; J: TRBJ2-5; size: NA; D: TRBD2; CDR3: CAWSGGGGAQETQYF; DNA: TGTGCCTGGAGTGGTGGCGGGGGGGCCCAAGAGACCCAGTACTTC
length: 16; V: TRBV19; J: TRBJ1-6; size: NA; D: NA; CDR3: CASSIESGVNNSPLHF; DNA: TGTGCCAGTAGTATAGAGTCCGGGGTGAATAATTCACCCCTCCACTTT
length: 13; V: TRBV18; J: TRBJ2-7; size: few; D: NA; CDR3: CASSQLEVVGQYF; DNA: TGTGCCAGCTCACAACTAGAGGTTGTGGGGCAGTACTTC
length: 15; V: TRBV5-1; J: TRBJ2-3; size: NA; D: TRBD1; CDR3: CASSLMTQGADTQYF; DNA: TGCGCCAGCAGCTTGATGACTCAGGGGGCAGATACGCAGTATTTT
length: 14; V: TRBV5-1; J: TRBJ1-1; size: NA; D: NA; CDR3: CASSSGRSDGEAFF; DNA: TGCGCCAGCAGCTCGGGGAGGTCCGACGGTGAAGCTTTCTTT
length: 14; V: TRBV27; J: TRBJ2-7; size: NA; D: NA; CDR3: CASSIGQRSYEQYF; DNA: TGTGCCAGCAGTATCGGACAGAGGTCTTACGAGCAGTACTTC
length: 13; V: TRBV6-1; J: TRBJ1-2; size: once; D: TRBD1; CDR3: CASRTGKNYGYTF; DNA: TGTGCCAGCAGGACAGGGAAGAACTATGGCTACACCTTC
length: 16; V: TRBV5-6; J: TRBJ2-3; size: NA; D: NA; CDR3: CASTLLRGGHTDTQYF; DNA: TGTGCCAGCACCCTATTACGAGGAGGGCACACAGATACGCAGTATTTT
length: 16; V: TRBV7-3; J: TRBJ2-5; size: NA; D: TRBD2; CDR3: CASSLNSRGAQETQYF; DNA: TGTGCCAGCAGCTTAAACTCGCGGGGGGCTCAAGAGACCCAGTACTTC
length: 17; V: TRBV5-6; J: TRBJ2-7; size: NA; D: TRBD1; CDR3: CASSLAGQGISSYEQYF; DNA: TGTGCCAGCAGCTTGGCCGGACAGGGGATAAGCTCCTACGAGCAGTACTTC
length: 13; V: TRBV2; J: TRBJ1-1; size: NA; D: NA; CDR3: CASNQDGGTEAFF; DNA: TGTGCCAGCAACCAGGATGGTGGCACTGAAGCTTTCTTT
length: 13; V: TRBV5-1; J: TRBJ2-3; size: NA; D: NA; CDR3: CASSLEHTDTQYF; DNA: TGCGCCAGCAGCTTGGAACACACAGATACGCAGTATTTT
length: 14; V: TRBV13; J: TRBJ2-7; size: NA; D: NA; CDR3: CASSSLDRQYEQYF; DNA: TGTGCCAGCAGCTCGCTTGACAGGCAATACGAGCAGTACTTC
length: 15; V: TRBV5-1; J: TRBJ1-1; size: NA; D: TRBD1; CDR3: CASSSGDRAVTEAFF; DNA: TGCGCCAGCAGCTCGGGGGACAGGGCGGTCACTGAAGCTTTCTTT
length: 14; V: TRBV5-1; J: TRBJ1-1; size: NA; D: TRBD1; CDR3: CASSITGGGTEAFF; DNA: TGCGCCAGCAGCATCACAGGGGGCGGTACTGAAGCTTTCTTT
length: 14; V: TRBV6-5; J: TRBJ1-1; size: NA; D: NA; CDR3: CASSYQGSNTEAFF; DNA: TGTGCCAGCAGTTACCAGGGATCGAACACTGAAGCTTTCTTT
length: 13; V: TRBV29-1; J: TRBJ1-1; size: once; D: TRBD1; CDR3: CSGRTGGEVWAFF; DNA: TGCAGCGGCAGGACAGGGGGCGAAGTTTGGGCTTTCTTT
length: 15; V: TRBV7-9; J: TRBJ2-7; size: few; D: NA; CDR3: CASSLRELRDDEQYF; DNA: TGTGCCAGCAGCTTACGGGAGTTGAGGGATGATGAGCAGTACTTC
length: 15; V: TRBV19; J: TRBJ1-5; size: once; D: TRBD1; CDR3: CASSSQGASNQPQHF; DNA: TGTGCCAGTAGTTCTCAGGGGGCGAGCAATCAGCCCCAGCATTTT